These 28 T cell receptor beta chains originate from one sample sequenced in a study of T cells in Graves' hyperthyroidism and ophthalmopathy. Researchers took RNA transcripts and amplified the TCR beta CDR3 regions from them. TCR CDR3 underwent first-round RT-PCR with the HTBI primer set. TCRdb analysed the multiplex PCR reads with MiXCR anew, one entry per CDR3 protein. The sample contains around 350,000 distinct CDR3 sequences, about a sixth of which appear only once. The specimen sequenced was blood. Receptors were obtained from a woman between 18 and 30 years old with Graves' hyperthyroidism that later progressed to Graves' ophthalmopathy.

CDR3 sequence: CATSRDLQGGESQYF. Here the CDR3 DNA reads TGTGCCACCAGCAGAGATCTCCAGGGGGGAGAATCGCAGTACTTC. The chain joins TRBV15 to TRBJ2-7, with D perhaps TRBD1 (7 bases). The CDR3 has 15 amino acids. Germline-derived CDR1 and CDR2 are LNHNV and YYDKDF (reference sequence). V dropped 0 bases and J dropped 9 bases, with 18 bases sitting between them.

This clonotype was detected a few times. This chain joins TRBV4-2 and TRBJ1-1, with a possible D match to TRBD1 (6 bases). Trimming removed 4 bases from V and 1 base from J, with 16 bases in between. CDR3 length: 16 residues. Germline assignment: CDR1 LGHNA and CDR2 YNFKEQ. The CDR3 DNA is TGTGCCAGCAGCCGGTCTTCAGGGGACTCGAACACTGAAGCTTTCTTT. Translated: CASSRSSGDSNTEAFF.

This clonotype was observed a handful of times. The V and J genes are TRBV7-9 and TRBJ1-5, with a possible D match to TRBD1 (5 bases). V was cut by 5 bases and J by 6 bases, with 14 bases left in between. Germline V gives CDR1 SEHNR, CDR2 FQNEAQ (reference sequence). There are 14 residues in the CDR3. CDR3 in DNA: TGTGCCAGCAGCGCTCAAGGGGATGGTCAGCCCCAGCATTTT. This encodes CASSAQGDGQPQHF.

This clonotype was seen repeatedly, ten times or more. This chain links TRBV7-8 with TRBJ2-1; no reliable D call. The V and J ends lost 1 base and 8 bases respectively, with 9 bases between them. CDR3 length: 13 amino acids. Germline CDR1 and CDR2: SGHVS and FQNEAQ. CDR3 loop: CASSLGAVDEQFF. CDR3 sequence (DNA): TGTGCCAGCAGCTTAGGCGCTGTGGATGAGCAGTTCTTC.

This clonotype was found many times. The V call is TRBV28, the J call TRBJ1-2, with TRBD1 matching over 9 bases. V lost 5 bases and J lost 0; bases outside the gene matches: 4. The V gene's germline CDR1 is MDHEN and CDR2 SYDVKM. This CDR3 is built from 15 residues. CDR3 protein: CASSGTGKANYGYTF. DNA for the CDR3: TGTGCCAGCAGTGGGACAGGGAAAGCTAACTATGGCTACACCTTC.

This clonotype was detected many times. The rearrangement joins TRBV12-3 or TRBV12-4 to TRBJ1-2; 7 nucleotides line up with TRBD1. The V and J ends lost 3 bases and 8 bases, in that order; junction bases with no gene match: 6. This CDR3 comprises 13 residues. In DNA, the CDR3 is TGTGCCAGCAGTTTCCCGACAGGGCAAGGCTACACCTTC. Residues: CASSFPTGQGYTF.

The chain links TRBV5-4 to TRBJ1-2, with D possibly TRBD1 on 6 matching bases. V was pared by 6 bases and J by 0 bases, with 15 bases between. The CDR3 has 15 residues. The germline gives CDR1 SGHNT, CDR2 YYREEE (reference sequence). In nucleotides, the CDR3 is TGTGCCAGCAATCAATTCAGGGGAGCTAACTATGGCTACACCTTC. Encoded protein: CASNQFRGANYGYTF.

This clonotype came up many times. This rearrangement joins TRBV2 to TRBJ2-1; 12 nucleotides line up with TRBD2. Trimming at V came to 2 bases and at J to 3 bases, leaving 8 bases not matched to a gene. The CDR3 covers 18 residues. Looked up from germline, CDR1 is SNHLY and CDR2 is FYNNEI. CDR3 residues: CASSEYDGTSGLYNEQFF. CDR3 DNA: TGTGCCAGCAGTGAATATGATGGGACTAGCGGGCTCTACAATGAGCAGTTCTTC.

This clonotype occurred many times. This sequence joins TRBV2 and TRBJ2-7, with D tentatively TRBD2 (5 bases). V dropped 2 bases and J dropped 3 bases, with 14 bases sitting between them. Germline assignment: CDR1 SNHLY and CDR2 FYNNEI. This CDR3 has 15 amino acids. CDR3 loop: CASSEREPVGYEQYF. As DNA, the CDR3 is TGTGCCAGCAGTGAACGGGAACCCGTGGGCTACGAGCAGTACTTC. The full variable domain, with the rest looked up from reference TRBV2 and TRBJ2-7, is EPEVTQTPSHQVTQMGQEVILRCVPISNHLYFYWYRQILGQKVEFLVSFYNNEISEKSEIFDDQFSVERPDGSNFTLKIRSTKLEDSAMYFCASSEREPVGYEQYFGPGTRLTVT.

The chain couples TRBV15 to TRBJ1-4; D is uncertain. The V end lost 2 bases, the J end lost 5 bases, and 9 bases lay between the germline ends. Looked up from germline, CDR1 is LNHNV and CDR2 is YYDKDF (reference sequence). The CDR3 totals 14 residues. CDR3 protein: CATSRTTSNEKLFF. The CDR3 DNA follows: TGTGCCACCAGCAGAACGACAAGCAATGAAAAACTGTTTTTT.

This clonotype was seen ten or more times. The chain couples TRBV20-1 to TRBJ2-7, with 7 bases matching TRBD1. The V and J ends lost 3 bases and 2 bases, in that order; junction bases with no gene match: 4. CDR3 length equals 13 residues. The germline CDR1 and CDR2 sequences are DFQATT and SNEGSKA (reference sequence). This CDR3 reads CSASPTGTYEQYF. CDR3 DNA: TGCAGTGCTAGCCCGACAGGGACCTACGAGCAGTACTTC.

The V gene is TRBV27, the J gene TRBJ2-1; either TRBD1 or TRBD2 may fit D (5 bases each). The CDR3 is 15 residues long. The germline gives CDR1 MNHEY, CDR2 SMNVEV (reference sequence). V was pared by 5 bases and J by 6 bases, with 17 bases between. The CDR3 bases are TGTGCCAGCAGTGTACGGGCTTACGGGGCCAATGAGCAGTTCTTC. Protein product: CASSVRAYGANEQFF.

This chain joins TRBV7-2 and TRBJ1-2; weak D call: TRBD1 (6 bases). CDR3 size: 15 residues. Deletions cut 2 bases from V and 5 bases from J, with 15 bases between. From germline, CDR1 is SGHTA and CDR2 FQGNSA. CDR3 sequence: CASSLPQGRGYGYTF. CDR3 sequence (DNA): TGTGCCAGCAGCTTACCGCAGGGGCGCGGATATGGCTACACCTTC.

This clonotype was observed at least ten times. The chain links TRBV7-9 to TRBJ2-3, with 9 bases fitting TRBD2. J lost 1 base, V lost 4 bases, and 0 bases had no gene match. Germline assignment: CDR1 SEHNR and CDR2 FQNEAQ (reference sequence). The CDR3 runs 14 residues. The CDR3 spells CASSWTSGTDTQYF. The DNA for the CDR3 is TGTGCCAGCAGCTGGACTAGCGGCACAGATACGCAGTATTTT. Looking up the rest from reference TRBV7-9 and TRBJ2-3 gives the full variable domain: DTGVSQNPRHKITKRGQNVTFRCDPISEHNRLYWYRQTLGQGPEFLTYFQNEAQLEKSRLLSDRFSAERPKGSFSTLEIQRTEQGDSAMYLCASSWTSGTDTQYFGPGTRLTVL.

This clonotype was recorded many times. V is TRBV12-3 or TRBV12-4 and J is TRBJ2-7, with TRBD1 matching over 10 bases. The CDR3 sequence is 15 residues long. The V and J ends lost 3 bases and 6 bases, in that order; junction bases with no gene match: 8. The CDR3 loop is CASSFPDRGILEQYF. In nucleotides, the CDR3 is TGTGCCAGCAGTTTTCCGGACAGGGGGATCCTCGAGCAGTACTTC.

Many counts were recorded for this clonotype. This sequence joins TRBV13 and TRBJ2-4; 9 bases are shared with TRBD1. CDR1 is PRHDT, CDR2 FYEKMQ, per germline (reference sequence). Trimming took 0 bases from V and 7 from J; bases not matched to a gene: 4. The CDR3 has 15 amino acids. For the CDR3, the DNA is TGTGCCAGCAGCTTAGGAGGGGACAGGGACAACATTCAGTACTTC. Its translation is CASSLGGDRDNIQYF. Full variable domain (outside the CDR3, taken from reference TRBV13 and TRBJ2-4): AAGVIQSPRHLIKEKRETATLKCYPIPRHDTVYWYQQGPGQDPQFLISFYEKMQSDKGSIPDRFSAQQFSDYHSELNMSSLELGDSALYFCASSLGGDRDNIQYFGAGTRLSVL.

This clonotype was seen at least ten times. The CDR3 DNA sequence: TGTGCCAGCAGTTTAACCGGGGTGAACACTGAAGCTTTCTTT. This codes for CASSLTGVNTEAFF. The chain couples TRBV27 to TRBJ1-1, with unresolved D. The germline CDR1 and CDR2 sequences are MNHEY and SMNVEV (reference sequence). Deletions cut 2 bases from V and 0 bases from J, with 7 bases between. The CDR3 sequence is 14 residues long.

This clonotype was detected many times. This rearrangement joins TRBV28 to TRBJ2-1; D ambiguous. The V end was cut by 2 bases, the J end by 7 bases, with 15 bases between. CDR1 and CDR2 from the germline V gene are MDHEN and SYDVKM. The length of the CDR3 is 15 residues. The CDR3 nucleotides read TGTGCCAGCAGTTTAGATGGGGTGGCCGGAAATGAGCAGTTCTTC. Amino acid sequence: CASSLDGVAGNEQFF.

This clonotype has just a few counts. This chain connects TRBV4-2 to TRBJ2-1; 8 bases align to TRBD2. Germline V lookup: CDR1 LGHNA, CDR2 YNFKEQ. This CDR3 has 15 residues. J was trimmed by 8 bases and V by 8 bases; bases with no gene match: 14. The CDR3 loop is CASGRGGRSGDEQFF. Here the CDR3 DNA reads TGTGCCAGCGGCAGGGGCGGGAGGTCCGGTGATGAGCAGTTCTTC.

The table lists this clonotype with many counts. This chain joins TRBV5-1 and TRBJ1-4; no clear D gene. V lost 4 bases to trimming and J lost 2 bases, with 12 bases between them. In germline, CDR1 is SGHRS, CDR2 YFSETQ. The CDR3 length is 15 residues. This CDR3 reads CASSLTSGTNEKLFF. In DNA, the CDR3 is TGCGCCAGCAGCCTTACGTCGGGTACTAATGAAAAACTGTTTTTT.

This clonotype was detected only a few times. CDR3 residues: CASSYRGHDQPQHF. The CDR3 DNA reads as TGTGCCAGCAGTTACAGGGGACATGACCAGCCCCAGCATTTT. The rearrangement uses TRBV6-2 or TRBV6-3 and TRBJ1-5; weak D call: TRBD1 (6 bases). Deletions cut 2 bases from V and 7 bases from J, with 12 bases between. Germline V gives CDR1 MNHEY, CDR2 SVGEGT. The CDR3 is 14 residues long.

The sample holds many counts of this clonotype. The chain has TRBV5-5 and TRBJ2-7; D ambiguous. The ends were cut back, 0 bases at V and 6 bases at J, with 10 bases in the middle. Germline CDR1 and CDR2: SGHKS and YYEKEE (reference sequence). CDR3 size: 13 residues. The CDR3 protein is CASSLVLHSEQYF. The CDR3 DNA is TGTGCCAGCAGCTTGGTACTACACAGCGAGCAGTACTTC.

This clonotype occurred a few times. In nucleotides, the CDR3 is TGTGCCAGCAGTCTTAGCGGGAGGGCCGGAACCGGGGAGCTGTTTTTT. It translates to CASSLSGRAGTGELFF. The gene calls are TRBV25-1 and TRBJ2-2; TRBD2 matches at 11 bases. The junction had 7 bases not matched to a gene; V was cut back by 5 bases and J by 5 bases. The CDR3 has 16 amino acids. Germline lookup yields CDR1 MGHDK and CDR2 SYGVNS.

This clonotype was seen many times. The chain uses TRBV20-1 and TRBJ2-7, with 11 bases fitting TRBD1. CDR3 length: 14 residues. CDR1 DFQATT and CDR2 SNEGSKA come from the germline V gene (reference sequence). The V and J ends lost 4 bases and 4 bases, in that order; junction bases with no gene match: 6. The CDR3 coding sequence is TGCAGTGCTAAGGTCGGACAGGGGGCGTACGAGCAGTACTTC. This gives the protein CSAKVGQGAYEQYF.

In its sample, this clonotype was seen a few times. A single base separates this from a much larger clone, so it may be a read error. The chain is built from TRBV6-1 and TRBJ2-1; 8 bases line up with TRBD1. CDR1 MNHNS and CDR2 SASEGT come from the germline V gene. The CDR3 totals 15 residues. The CDR3 sequence is CASSESGTGYDEQFF. The CDR3 nucleotides are TGTGCCAGCAGTGAATCCGGGACAGGCTACGATGAGCAGTTCTTC.

The V gene is TRBV4-1, the J gene TRBJ1-2; 7 nucleotides agree with TRBD1. After removal of 4 bases from V and 5 bases from J, the junction contained 10 bases not matched to a gene. Germline assignment: CDR1 MGHRA and CDR2 YSYEKL. This CDR3 is built from 15 residues. DNA for the CDR3: TGCGCCAGCAGCCTATCCAGGGGGACCAATTATGGCTACACCTTC. It translates to CASSLSRGTNYGYTF.

The chain links TRBV3-1 to TRBJ2-5; TRBD2 matches 14 bases. This CDR3 comprises 18 residues. After removal of 5 bases from V and 5 bases from J, the junction contained 13 bases not matched to a gene. Looked up from germline, CDR1 is LGHDT and CDR2 is YNNKEL (reference sequence). CDR3 bases: TGTGCCAGCAGCGCCCGACTAGCGGGAGGGCCGGTGGGTGAGACCCAGTACTTC. Protein: CASSARLAGGPVGETQYF.

CDR3: CSVEEGQGELNNEQFF. The DNA of the CDR3 is TGCAGCGTTGAAGAGGGACAGGGGGAATTGAACAATGAGCAGTTCTTC. The chain couples TRBV29-1 to TRBJ2-1; 11 nucleotides line up with TRBD1. The CDR3 has 16 residues. J gave up 5 bases and V 0 bases, and 6 bases lay outside the gene matches. Per the germline V gene, CDR1 is SQVTM and CDR2 is ANQGSEA.